This TCR beta chain was documented in a study of T cells in Graves' hyperthyroidism and ophthalmopathy. Study-wide findings and caveats: A 13 V-J model separated ophthalmopathy from stable hyperthyroidism. Blood also contained most expanded thyroid clonotypes above 0.001.

Amplification yielded TCR beta CDR3 regions, with RNA transcripts as the source. First-round RT-PCR with HTBI primers amplified the TCR CDR3 region. TCRdb re-derived calls from the multiplex PCR reads in MiXCR, one entry per CDR3 protein. The data show about 640,000 distinct CDR3 sequences, 14% seen once. Disease duration was under 3 months in the ophthalmopathy patients, who also had a Clinical Activity Score of at least 3 and a NOSPECS grade of at least 4. Orbital computed tomography and thyroid ultrasound, together with serum TRAb and thyroxine and clinical symptoms, were used for diagnoses. This CDR3 has 12 residues. In germline, CDR1 is MDHEN, CDR2 SYDVKM. Trimming left V 5 bases short and J 5 bases short, with 6 bases between. Of note for this clonotype: Its target is unknown.

The sequence came from a woman aged 50 to 60 with Graves' ophthalmopathy. Input material: blood. The chain couples TRBV28 to TRBJ2-2; the D is unclear. The CDR3 bases are TGTGCCAGCAGTGCTGTAACCGGGGAGCTGTTTTTT. Amino acid sequence: CASSAVTGELFF.